Here is one T cell receptor (beta chain) with its context. Its cognate antigen has yet to be identified. No base quality values were provided; no much bigger clone lies one nucleotide off. The trial excluded patients who had a history of autoimmune disease or who were on systemic immunosuppression. Peripheral blood for TCR sequencing was drawn from every dose cohort at baseline, at cycle 4 day 1 and at cycle 7 day 1. Samples came from an open-label, multicenter, first-in-human phase I dose-escalation trial of ivuxolimab. Adults with locally advanced or metastatic head and neck squamous cell, hepatocellular, melanoma or renal cell carcinoma were enrolled in the trial. Before TCR sequencing, CD4+ T cells and CD8+ T cells were sorted from peripheral blood as separate populations. Genomic DNA was isolated from the sorted cells so that the TCRbeta CDR3 region could be sequenced. The immunoSEQ Assay was used for sequencing of TCRbeta CDR3 regions. The clones in this table, taken by TCRdb from immuneACCESS, are in-frame only. Not every clone is retained; where verified, under half of the shortfall comes from an unresolved V gene, and the cause of the rest is unknown. The sample table lists approximately 70,000 clones, about 94% of them with a count of one. The ten biggest clones cover about a sixth of the sample.

These data belong to a study of OX40 agonist ivuxolimab in advanced cancers. Background for the entire study: Ivuxolimab, which targeted the costimulatory receptor OX40 (CD134), was an agonistic, fully human IgG2 monoclonal antibody. Intravenous ivuxolimab was administered to patients every 2 weeks at six dose levels: 0.01, 0.1, 0.3, 1.5, 3 and 10 mg/kg. Among the approximately 54 dose-escalation patients, roughly 20 had hepatocellular carcinoma, approximately 15 melanoma, 9 renal cell carcinoma and 9 head and neck cancer. A male proportion of under 85% and a mean age of approximately 62 years, ranging from roughly 23 to 79, were recorded for the dose-escalation cohort. Prior anti-PD-1, anti-PD-L1 or anti-CTLA-4 therapy was permitted, and checkpoint inhibitors had been received by under 50% of dose-escalation patients. Partial responses occurred in three dose-escalation patients, of whom one had hepatocellular carcinoma and two had cutaneous melanoma. Peripheral TCRbeta sequencing aimed to test whether ivuxolimab altered TCR sequence diversity and caused clonal T-cell expansion. The paper reports the monotherapy dose-escalation portion (N of about 56 patients) of the phase I ivuxolimab trial.

A distance of 7 bases separates the germline ends of V and J, which lose 7 bases and 0 bases respectively. CDR1 and CDR2 are drawn from the germline V gene (reference sequence): MNHEY, SMNVEV. The CDR3, cysteine through phenylalanine, is 12 amino acids long. The DNA shown is the 36-base CDR3, in frame from base 1. Beyond this particular receptor, the publication reports: Low levels of normalized T-cell clonal expansion were also seen in some patients who did not respond. At doses of 0.1 to 3.0 mg/kg, clonal expansion of both CD4+ and CD8+ blood T cells was observed from baseline to week 6. In partial responders in the 0.1-3.0 mg/kg groups, normalized peripheral clonal expansion was found to be among the lowest, especially among CD8+ T cells. After ivuxolimab, expanded clones were on average more numerous among CD8+ T cells than among CD4+ T cells. Which antigens the clonally expanded peripheral T cells were specific for was not determined.

Rearrangement joined TRBV27 to TRBJ2-7; the D gene is not confidently resolved. The input for sequencing was CD4+ or CD8+ T cells sorted from blood, taken in a trial of the OX40 agonist ivuxolimab. The clonotype comes from an adult with an advanced solid tumor such as melanoma, head and neck, liver or kidney cancer. The nucleotide sequence reads as follows: TGTGCCAGCATCGGAAGCTCCTACGAGCAGTACTTC. Translated, it gives CASIGSSYEQYF.